The 31 T cell receptor beta chains listed next were all sequenced from one sample in a study of T cell responses to AZD1222 COVID-19 vaccine. The protocol was immunoSEQ multiplex PCR, while the TCRdb copy is restricted to in-frame clones and leaves out a portion. The data show tens of thousands of clones, with roughly nine tenths seen just once and around 5.2% held by the top ten. This specimen consisted of peripheral blood, obtained on day 0 of AZD1222 vaccination. The receptors originated from an adult in good health.

The V call is TRBV7-8, the J call TRBJ1-3, with unresolved D. This CDR3 is 13 amino acids long. V shed 5 bases and J shed 4 bases, with 9 bases lying between them. Germline assignment: CDR1 SGHVS and CDR2 FQNEAQ. The CDR3: CASSQREGNTIYF. In nucleotides, the CDR3 is TGTGCCAGCAGCCAGAGGGAGGGAAACACCATATATTTT.

The chain has TRBV18 and TRBJ2-1; a possible D gene is TRBD2 (6 bases). The CDR3 has 15 residues. Germline V gene data show CDR1 as KGHSH and CDR2 as LQKENI. V shed 2 bases and J shed 0 bases, with 8 bases lying between them. CDR3 residues: CASSPGGYSYNEQFF. CDR3 DNA: TGTGCCAGCTCACCAGGGGGGTACTCCTACAATGAGCAGTTCTTC.

In its sample, this clone was seen once. This sequence joins TRBV19 and TRBJ1-1; 9 bases align to TRBD1. The V segment lost 5 bases and the J segment 4 bases; nucleotides outside the gene matches: 5. There are 14 residues in the CDR3. CDR1 LNHDA and CDR2 SQIVND come from the germline V gene (reference sequence). CDR3 amino acids: CASSPGTGTTEAFF. The CDR3 DNA sequence: TGTGCCAGTAGTCCCGGGACAGGGACCACTGAAGCTTTCTTT.

This rearrangement joins TRBV28 to TRBJ2-7, with D possibly being TRBD1 (6 bases). Between the trimmed V and J ends, which lost 6 bases and 0 bases, there was a span of 12 bases. CDR3 length equals 14 residues. Germline loops: CDR1 MDHEN, CDR2 SYDVKM. CDR3 amino acids: CASRNSGDSYEQYF. As DNA, the CDR3 is TGTGCCAGCAGAAACTCAGGGGACTCCTACGAGCAGTACTTC.

This rearrangement joins TRBV28 to TRBJ1-3; D is ambiguous. Germline loops: CDR1 MDHEN, CDR2 SYDVKM. The CDR3 runs to 12 residues. The V end lost 4 bases, the J end lost 4 bases, and 5 bases lay between the germline ends. The CDR3 region is CASSYYGNTIYF. CDR3 bases: TGTGCCAGCAGTTATTACGGAAACACCATATATTTT.

V gene TRBV7-2 combines with J gene TRBJ2-7, with D perhaps matching TRBD2 (5 bases). Germline V CDR1 and CDR2: SGHTA, FQGNSA. The CDR3 contains 14 residues. Trimming removed 0 bases at V and 3 bases at J, with 9 bases between. The chain's CDR3 is CASSLARRFYEQYF. CDR3 coding DNA: TGTGCCAGCAGCTTAGCGAGGAGGTTCTACGAGCAGTACTTC.

The rearrangement links TRBV27 to TRBJ2-5; 11 bases align to TRBD2. Germline V gene sequence: CDR1 MNHEY, CDR2 SMNVEV (reference sequence). The CDR3 runs 16 residues. Trimming took 4 bases from V and 4 from J; bases not matched to a gene: 8. The CDR3 loop reads CASSSTPGLAGETQYF. As DNA, the CDR3 is TGTGCCAGCAGTTCAACCCCAGGACTAGCGGGAGAGACCCAGTACTTC.

The chain combines TRBV27 with TRBJ1-2; 7 positions match TRBD1. The CDR3 sequence is 15 residues long. Germline assignment: CDR1 MNHEY and CDR2 SMNVEV (reference sequence). The junction had 14 bases not matched to a gene; V was cut back by 7 bases and J by 6 bases. The CDR3 reads CASTPTGYSDNGYTF. CDR3 coding DNA: TGTGCCAGCACCCCGACAGGGTACAGTGACAATGGCTACACCTTC.

Only a few counts were recorded for this clone. The chain combines TRBV6-6 with TRBJ2-5, with D possibly TRBD1 on 6 matching bases. The CDR3 has 14 residues. Germline V gives CDR1 MNHNY, CDR2 SVGAGI (reference sequence). V shed 2 bases and J shed 5 bases, with 12 bases lying between them. In DNA form, the CDR3 reads TGTGCCAGCAGTTACGTGGGGGCGAGGGAGACCCAGTACTTC. Translated: CASSYVGARETQYF.

This clone occurred once. The chain carries TRBV18 and TRBJ1-5; weak D call: TRBD1 (6 bases). V lost 6 bases, J lost 0 bases, and 12 bases lay in between. The germline CDR1 and CDR2 sequences are KGHSH and LQKENI. The CDR3 spans 15 residues. CDR3 nucleotides: TGTGCCAGCTCCCCCCAGGACAGTAGCAATCAGCCCCAGCATTTT. Its protein product is CASSPQDSSNQPQHF. Full variable domain (missing parts from reference TRBV18 and TRBJ1-5): NAGVMQNPRHLVRRRGQEARLRCSPMKGHSHVYWYRQLPEEGLKFMVYLQKENIIDESGMPKERFSAEFPKEGPSILRIQQVVRGDSAAYFCASSPQDSSNQPQHFGDGTRLSIL.

This clone was counted once. The rearrangement uses TRBV7-2 and TRBJ2-3; 9 bases align to TRBD2. Germline V gives CDR1 SGHTA, CDR2 FQGNSA. This CDR3 has 14 residues. V lost 6 bases, J lost 3 bases, and 4 bases stayed unmatched. The CDR3 DNA is TGTGCCAGCAGATTCGGACTAGCGACAGATACGCAGTATTTT. This translates into CASRFGLATDTQYF.

The chain carries TRBV5-1 and TRBJ1-2; unclear D gene. There are 13 residues in the CDR3. The germline V gene encodes CDR1 SGHRS and CDR2 YFSETQ. V gave up 0 bases and J gave up 4 bases, with 7 bases separating them. The CDR3 region is CASSLEASYGYTF. In DNA form, the CDR3 reads TGCGCCAGCAGCTTGGAGGCCTCCTATGGCTACACCTTC.

The chain links TRBV29-1 to TRBJ2-1; weak D call: TRBD2 (5 bases). CDR1 is SQVTM, CDR2 ANQGSEA, per germline. This CDR3 spans 12 amino acids. Trimming left V 5 bases short and J 6 bases short, with 11 bases between. The chain's CDR3 is CSVRTLGNEQFF. CDR3 coding DNA: TGCAGCGTTCGGACTCTCGGCAATGAGCAGTTCTTC.

This sequence joins TRBV5-1 and TRBJ1-1, with D perhaps TRBD1 (6 bases). The V end was cut by 4 bases, the J end by 0 bases, with 16 bases between. From germline, CDR1 is SGHRS and CDR2 YFSETQ. The CDR3 is made up of 16 amino acids. The DNA of the CDR3 is TGCGCCAGCAGCATACACAGGGTAGGGGTGAACACTGAAGCTTTCTTT. Its translation: CASSIHRVGVNTEAFF.

This clone came up once. The rearrangement joins TRBV14 to TRBJ1-1, with TRBD1 as a possible D gene (5 bases). CDR1 is SGHDN and CDR2 is FVKESK in the germline V gene. The CDR3 runs to 13 residues. Trimming cost V 4 bases and J 1 base, with 7 bases left between them. The chain's CDR3 is CASSLQGNTEAFF. For the CDR3, the DNA is TGTGCCAGCAGCCTCCAGGGGAACACTGAAGCTTTCTTT.

This clone was seen just once. The V and J genes are TRBV2 and TRBJ2-3, with D possibly being TRBD2 (6 bases). V was trimmed by 3 bases and J by 7 bases, leaving 23 bases between them. Per the germline V gene, CDR1 is SNHLY and CDR2 is FYNNEI. This CDR3 region has 17 residues. CDR3 sequence: CASSEIGGTGRGNTQYF. For the CDR3, the DNA is TGTGCCAGCAGTGAGATTGGGGGGACCGGCAGAGGGAATACGCAGTATTTT.

This chain links TRBV28 with TRBJ1-1, with D possibly being TRBD1 (6 bases). The V end lost 2 bases, the J end lost 7 bases, and 11 bases lay between the germline ends. This CDR3 contains 13 residues. Looked up from germline, CDR1 is MDHEN and CDR2 is SYDVKM. The DNA for the CDR3 is TGTGCCAGCAGTTTACCAGGGGACCATGAAGCTTTCTTT. Translation gives CASSLPGDHEAFF.

The rearrangement joins TRBV18 to TRBJ1-3; D is possibly TRBD1 (5 bases). Trimming removed 5 bases from V and 0 bases from J, with 14 bases in between. CDR1 is KGHSH and CDR2 is LQKENI in the germline V gene. The CDR3 sequence is 16 residues long. The CDR3 nucleotides are TGTGCCAGCTCAACCACGTCACAGGACTCTGGAAACACCATATATTTT. Its protein is CASSTTSQDSGNTIYF.

This clone was seen more than once but under ten times. The chain recombines TRBV4-3 with TRBJ2-5; 14 bases are shared with TRBD2. Germline CDR1 reads LGHNA; CDR2 reads YSLEER. The CDR3 consists of 16 residues. The J segment lost 0 bases and the V segment lost 3 bases, leaving 0 bases of the junction unmatched. CDR3 loop: CASSQGLAGDQETQYF. In DNA form, the CDR3 reads TGCGCCAGCAGCCAGGGACTAGCGGGGGACCAAGAGACCCAGTACTTC.

The V and J genes are TRBV7-2 and TRBJ1-5, with D tentatively TRBD1 (5 bases). Germline CDR1 SGHTA, CDR2 FQGNSA. CDR3 size: 18 residues. The ends were cut back, 4 bases at V and 7 bases at J, with 26 bases in the middle. The CDR3, as DNA: TGTGCCAGCAGCTCAGACGAAATTAGGGGCAGGGAGGAACAGCCCCAGCATTTT. Protein product: CASSSDEIRGREEQPQHF.

This chain links TRBV15 with TRBJ2-2; D perhaps matches TRBD2 (5 bases). V lost 1 base, J lost 5 bases, and 8 bases lay in between. The CDR3 runs to 14 residues. Per the germline V gene, CDR1 is LNHNV and CDR2 is YYDKDF (reference sequence). This chain's CDR3 is CATSRAGGTGELFF. The CDR3 DNA sequence: TGTGCCACCAGCAGAGCTGGCGGGACCGGGGAGCTGTTTTTT.

The chain carries TRBV6-1 and TRBJ2-5; D is unclear. Trimming took off 0 bases at V and 2 bases at J, with 7 bases between the two ends. The CDR3 has 14 residues. Germline V gene lookup returns CDR1 MNHNS and CDR2 SASEGT. The CDR3 region is CASSEATRQETQYF. CDR3 DNA: TGTGCCAGCAGTGAAGCCACACGACAAGAGACCCAGTACTTC.

This CDR3 is CASDTVNQPQHF. Here the CDR3 DNA reads TGTGCCAGCGATACAGTCAATCAGCCCCAGCATTTT. The genes are TRBV28 and TRBJ1-5; no clear D gene. The germline V gene has CDR1 MDHEN and CDR2 SYDVKM. V was trimmed by 8 bases and J by 3 bases, leaving 8 bases between them. CDR3 length: 12 residues. Complete variable domain (other parts from reference TRBV28 and TRBJ1-5): DVKVTQSSRYLVKRTGEKVFLECVQDMDHENMFWYRQDPGLGLRLIYFSYDVKMKEKGDIPEGYSVSREKKERFSLILESASTNQTSMYLCASDTVNQPQHFGDGTRLSIL.

V and J are TRBV28 and TRBJ1-3; unclear D gene. V was cut by 8 bases and J by 0 bases, with 8 bases left in between. CDR1 MDHEN and CDR2 SYDVKM come from the germline V gene. This CDR3 contains 13 residues. For the CDR3, the DNA is TGTGCCAGCCAGGAACTCTCTGGAAACACCATATATTTT. Encoded protein: CASQELSGNTIYF.

The chain employs TRBV3-1 (or the pseudogene TRBV3-2) and TRBJ1-6; 8 bases align to TRBD1. V shed 4 bases and J 10 bases; nucleotides not matched to a gene: 3. The CDR3 contains 13 residues. CDR1 LGHDT and CDR2 YNNKEL come from the germline V gene (reference sequence). CDR3 sequence (DNA): TGTGCCAGCAGCCGAGGACAGGGCTCACCCCTCCACTTT. Translated: CASSRGQGSPLHF.

The V call is TRBV24-1, the J call TRBJ1-5; TRBD1 aligns across 9 bases. CDR1 and CDR2 from the germline V gene are KGHDR and SFDVKD. Trimming cost V 2 bases and J 6 bases; bases outside gene matches: 7. This CDR3 is 16 amino acids long. CDR3 loop: CATSDSRTGVGQPQHF. For the CDR3, the DNA is TGTGCCACCAGTGATTCCCGGACAGGGGTCGGTCAGCCCCAGCATTTT.

V gene TRBV19 combines with J gene TRBJ1-2; D is unresolved. The CDR3 is 14 residues long. V shed 4 bases and J shed 7 bases, with 16 bases lying between them. Germline V lookup: CDR1 LNHDA, CDR2 SQIVND (reference sequence). The CDR3 loop is CASSNTTPRRGYTF. CDR3 in DNA: TGTGCCAGTAGTAATACGACCCCGAGGCGTGGCTACACCTTC.

J is TRBJ1-2 and V is TRBV6-5; TRBD1 matches at 7 bases. The CDR3 spans 15 residues. Germline V CDR1 and CDR2: MNHEY, SVGAGI. With 6 bases clipped from V and 0 bases from J, the junction kept 7 bases outside the gene matches. Here the CDR3 DNA reads TGTGCCAGCAGAAGGGACAGCCAGCCTAACTATGGCTACACCTTC. It is translated as CASRRDSQPNYGYTF.

V is TRBV28 and J is TRBJ1-3; unclear D gene. The CDR3 spans 13 residues. Germline V gene lookup returns CDR1 MDHEN and CDR2 SYDVKM. V lost 7 bases and J 7 bases, leaving 14 bases between the germline ends. This chain's CDR3 is CASTLRPGNTIYF. The CDR3, as DNA: TGTGCCAGCACCCTAAGACCCGGGAACACCATATATTTT.

This chain connects TRBV7-3 to TRBJ2-2, with TRBD2 matching 8 bases. The CDR3 has 15 residues. J was trimmed by 4 bases and V by 4 bases; bases with no gene match: 5. From germline, CDR1 is SGHTA and CDR2 FQGTGA. The CDR3 DNA sequence: TGTGCCAGCAGCTCGACTAGCGCGGGCACCGGGGAGCTGTTTTTT. Its translation is CASSSTSAGTGELFF.

The chain combines TRBV19 with TRBJ1-5; unclear D gene. V was shortened by 3 bases and J by 0 bases, with 9 bases between the two germline ends. Germline assignment: CDR1 LNHDA and CDR2 SQIVND (reference sequence). This CDR3 contains 15 residues. DNA for the CDR3: TGTGCCAGTAGTATTACAGTCCTTAGCAATCAGCCCCAGCATTTT. It codes for CASSITVLSNQPQHF.